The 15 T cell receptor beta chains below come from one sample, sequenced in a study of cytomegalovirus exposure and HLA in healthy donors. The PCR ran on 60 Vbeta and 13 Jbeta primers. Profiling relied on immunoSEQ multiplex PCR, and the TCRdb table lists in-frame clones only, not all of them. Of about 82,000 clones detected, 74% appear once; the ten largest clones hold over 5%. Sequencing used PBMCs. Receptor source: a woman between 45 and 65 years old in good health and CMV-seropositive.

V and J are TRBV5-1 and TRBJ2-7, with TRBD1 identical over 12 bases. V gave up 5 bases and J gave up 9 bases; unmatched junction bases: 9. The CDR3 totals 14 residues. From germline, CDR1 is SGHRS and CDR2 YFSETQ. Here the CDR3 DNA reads TGCGCCAGCAGGGAGGGACAGGGGGCGCCCCCGCAGTACTTC. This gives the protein CASREGQGAPPQYF.

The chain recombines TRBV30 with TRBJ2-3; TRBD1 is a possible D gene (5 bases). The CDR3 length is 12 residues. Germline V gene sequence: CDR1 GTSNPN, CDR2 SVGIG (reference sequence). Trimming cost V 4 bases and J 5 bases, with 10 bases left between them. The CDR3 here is CAWTGLLDTQYF. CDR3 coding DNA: TGTGCCTGGACAGGGCTGCTAGATACGCAGTATTTT.

The DNA of the CDR3 is TGTGCCAGCAGCCCCGGGGACAGCTTTTATGGCTACACCTTC. Its translation: CASSPGDSFYGYTF. The V call is TRBV5-6, the J call TRBJ1-2, with TRBD1 matching 7 bases. Germline V CDR1 and CDR2: SGHDT, YYEEEE. V gave up 4 bases and J gave up 5 bases; unmatched junction bases: 8. This CDR3 region has 14 residues.

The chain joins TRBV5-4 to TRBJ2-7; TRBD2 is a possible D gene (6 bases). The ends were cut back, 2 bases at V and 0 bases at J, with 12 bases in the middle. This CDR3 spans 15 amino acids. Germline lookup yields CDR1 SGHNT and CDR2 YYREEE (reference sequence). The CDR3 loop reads CASSLAGGSSYEQYF. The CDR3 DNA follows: TGTGCCAGCAGCTTAGCGGGCGGTAGCTCCTACGAGCAGTACTTC.

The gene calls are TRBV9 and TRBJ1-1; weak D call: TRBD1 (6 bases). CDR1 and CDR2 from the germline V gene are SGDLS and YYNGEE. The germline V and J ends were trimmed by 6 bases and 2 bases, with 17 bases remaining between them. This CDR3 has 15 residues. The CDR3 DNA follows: TGTGCCAGCACCCAGGGGAGACCCGGAAACACTGAAGCTTTCTTT. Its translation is CASTQGRPGNTEAFF.

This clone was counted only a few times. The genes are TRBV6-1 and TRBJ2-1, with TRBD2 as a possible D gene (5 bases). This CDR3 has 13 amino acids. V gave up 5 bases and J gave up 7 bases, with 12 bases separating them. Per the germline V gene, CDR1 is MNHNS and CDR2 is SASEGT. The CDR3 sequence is CASSQQTGNEQFF. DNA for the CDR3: TGTGCCAGCAGTCAACAAACGGGGAATGAGCAGTTCTTC.

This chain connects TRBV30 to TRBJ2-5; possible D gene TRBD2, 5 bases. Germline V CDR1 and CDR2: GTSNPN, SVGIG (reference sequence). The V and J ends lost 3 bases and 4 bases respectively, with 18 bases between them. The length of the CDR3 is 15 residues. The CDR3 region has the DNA TGTGCCTGGAGCCCACTTACGGGGTTTGGAGAGACCCAGTACTTC. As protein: CAWSPLTGFGETQYF.

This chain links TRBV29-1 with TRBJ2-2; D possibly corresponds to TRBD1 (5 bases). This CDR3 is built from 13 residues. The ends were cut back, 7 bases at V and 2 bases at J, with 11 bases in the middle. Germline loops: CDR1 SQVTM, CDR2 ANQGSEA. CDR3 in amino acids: CSADRTNTGELFF. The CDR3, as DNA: TGCAGCGCCGACCGGACAAACACCGGGGAGCTGTTTTTT.

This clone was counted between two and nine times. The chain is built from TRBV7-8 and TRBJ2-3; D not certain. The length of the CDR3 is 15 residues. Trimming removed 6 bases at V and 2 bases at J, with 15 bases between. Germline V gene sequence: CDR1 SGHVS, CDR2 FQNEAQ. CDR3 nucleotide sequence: TGTGCCAGCAGTTCTCCCTCTACCTCCACAGATACGCAGTATTTT. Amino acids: CASSSPSTSTDTQYF.

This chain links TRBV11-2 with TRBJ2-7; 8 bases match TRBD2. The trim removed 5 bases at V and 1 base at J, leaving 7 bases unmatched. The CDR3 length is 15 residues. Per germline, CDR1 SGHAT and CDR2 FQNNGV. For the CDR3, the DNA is TGTGCCAGCAGCCCGGAGCGACTAGCGTCCTACGAGCAGTACTTC. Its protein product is CASSPERLASYEQYF.

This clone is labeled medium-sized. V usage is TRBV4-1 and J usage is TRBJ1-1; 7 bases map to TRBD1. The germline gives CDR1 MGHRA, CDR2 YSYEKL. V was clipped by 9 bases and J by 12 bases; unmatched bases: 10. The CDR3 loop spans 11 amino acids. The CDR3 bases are TGCGCCAGTTCAGGGGGTCGTGAGTCTTTCTTT. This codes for CASSGGRESFF.

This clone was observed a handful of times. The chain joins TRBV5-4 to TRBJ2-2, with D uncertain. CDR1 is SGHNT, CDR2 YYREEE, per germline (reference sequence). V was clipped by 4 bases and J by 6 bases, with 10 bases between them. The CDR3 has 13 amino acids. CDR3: CASSPEPPGELFF. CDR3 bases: TGTGCCAGCAGCCCCGAGCCCCCCGGGGAGCTGTTTTTT.

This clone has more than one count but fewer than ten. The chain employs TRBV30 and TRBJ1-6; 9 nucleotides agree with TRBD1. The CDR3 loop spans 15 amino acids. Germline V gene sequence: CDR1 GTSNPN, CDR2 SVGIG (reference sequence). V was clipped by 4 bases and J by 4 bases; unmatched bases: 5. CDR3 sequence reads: CAWNGQGKYNSPLHF. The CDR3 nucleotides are TGTGCCTGGAATGGACAGGGGAAATATAATTCACCCCTCCACTTT.

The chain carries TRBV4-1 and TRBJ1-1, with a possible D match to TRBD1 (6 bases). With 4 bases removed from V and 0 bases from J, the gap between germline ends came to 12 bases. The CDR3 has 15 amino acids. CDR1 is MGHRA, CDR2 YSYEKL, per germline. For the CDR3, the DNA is TGCGCCAGCAGCCGCCGGGACACCTTGAACACTGAAGCTTTCTTT. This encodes CASSRRDTLNTEAFF.

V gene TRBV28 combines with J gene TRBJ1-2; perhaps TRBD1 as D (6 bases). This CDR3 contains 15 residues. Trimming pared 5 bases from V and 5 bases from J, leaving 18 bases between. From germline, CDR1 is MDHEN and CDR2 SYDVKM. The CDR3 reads CASSPGTPNQYGYTF. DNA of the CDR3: TGTGCCAGCAGTCCGGGGACACCGAATCAATATGGCTACACCTTC.